This entry is about one T cell receptor (beta chain). Antigen: not known. The data are from a study of OX40 agonist ivuxolimab in advanced cancers. Study results and limitations: Among expanded peripheral T cells, antigen specificity went undetermined. At 0.1 to 3.0 mg/kg and by week 6, clonal expansion occurred in CD4+ and CD8+ blood T cells.

Sequencing was performed with immunoSEQ multiplex PCR; in TCRdb, only in-frame clones are kept and a portion is missing. The repertoire holds around 100,000 clones, with roughly nine tenths as singletons. The CDR3 totals 13 residues. J gave up 3 bases and V 3 bases, and 1 base lay outside the gene matches. CDR1 and CDR2 (germline): SGHVS, FNYEAQ. The receptor was isolated from an adult with an advanced solid tumor such as melanoma, head and neck, liver or kidney cancer. The chain uses TRBV7-6 and TRBJ2-5; 7 bases are shared with TRBD2. Sequencing used CD4+ or CD8+ T cells sorted from blood, obtained in a trial of the OX40 agonist ivuxolimab. CDR3 sequence reads: CASSLGGEETQYF. CDR3 in DNA: TGTGCCAGCAGCTTGGGGGGGGAAGAGACCCAGTACTTC. The complete variable domain, with remaining parts taken from reference TRBV7-6 and TRBJ2-5, reads GAGVSQSPRYKVTKRGQDVALRCDPISGHVSLYWYRQALGQGPEFLTYFNYEAQQDKSGLPNDRFSAERPEGSISTLTIQRTEQRDSAMYRCASSLGGEETQYFGPGTRLLVL.